Sequencing of this T cell receptor beta chain was carried out in a study of Ad26.COV2.S vaccination and SARS-CoV-2 variants. Data came from immunoSEQ multiplex PCR; TCRdb stores just in-frame clones and leaves some out. The sample contains roughly 240,000 clones, approximately 87% of which appear only once. V was clipped by 7 bases and J by 3 bases; unmatched bases: 3. Germline assignment: CDR1 SQVTM and CDR2 ANQGSEA. CDR3 length equals 12 residues. Regarding the study as a whole: Recipients given vaccine exceeded placebo recipients in spike-specific TCR breadth.

This clone appeared a single time. No antigen is known for it. Treatment denoted: some 19 received Ad26.COV2.S at low or high dose, single or two shots; 5 received placebo; per-sample allocation not given. Samples analyzed were those drawn on day 63 after the first vaccine or placebo injection. The chain carries TRBV29-1 and TRBJ2-7; the match to TRBD1 covers 10 bases. This clonotype was sampled from a person between 18 and 65 years old who received the Ad26.COV2.S COVID-19 vaccine or a placebo. Sequenced here: peripheral blood, sampled in a trial of Ad26.COV2.S vaccine versus placebo. The CDR3 DNA reads as TGCAGCGCCCGGGACAGGGGCTACGAGCAGTACTTC. Residues: CSARDRGYEQYF.